This T cell receptor (beta chain) was profiled in a study of T cell responses to AZD1222 COVID-19 vaccine. Repertoires were generated with immunoSEQ multiplex PCR, while TCRdb's copy carries only in-frame clones and drops some. Seen here are fewer than 200,000 clones, about 87% observed once, and the top ten hold 3.5% to 4.5%. Trimming took 3 bases from V and 2 from J; bases not matched to a gene: 5. Germline CDR1 is KGHSH and CDR2 is LQKENI. This CDR3 region has 17 residues. Findings of the study overall: Spike-specific TCR breadth rose after two AZD1222 doses, and depth rose as well. Possibly, clonal diversity was underestimated; donors were largely white British and included more females. Dominant at 160-218 and 743-854, vaccine-associated CD4 TCRs also spanned spike.

Concerning this clone itself: Its antigen is currently unknown.

The clonotype comes from an adult who received the MenACWY meningococcal vaccine as a control. The genes are TRBV18 and TRBJ2-2, with 11 bases that match TRBD2. Sequenced here: peripheral blood, sampled 28 days after the second dose of the MenACWY control vaccine. In DNA form, the CDR3 reads TGTGCCAGCTCACCCTCCGGGACTAGCGGCAACACCGGGGAGCTGTTTTTT. Residues: CASSPSGTSGNTGELFF.